This T cell receptor beta chain was recovered during a study of blood T cells in healthy people across ages. Study-wide results and caveats: Calculation of diversity from one million T cells yielded estimates considered to be underestimates.

The second PCR ran roughly 6 to 12 cycles with a sample-barcoded 5' primer and J-beta primers. TCRdb called the 5' RACE reads again in MiXCR, with one record for every CDR3 protein. The sample lists approximately 680,000 distinct CDR3 sequences; approximately 29% were seen once. Germline V gene sequence: CDR1 MGHRA, CDR2 YSYEKL. Trimming cost V 9 bases and J 0 bases, with 9 bases left between them. The CDR3 sequence is 13 residues long. Per sample, a minimum of 6 million PBMCs were isolated. Extraction of total RNA produced a minimum of 5 micrograms from each sample. Of note for this clonotype: What it binds is unknown.

The J gene is TRBJ2-4, the V gene TRBV4-1; D call uncertain. What was sequenced was blood. This TCR was sampled from an elderly woman in good health. DNA of the CDR3: TGCGCCAGTATGAGTTTAGCCAAAAACATTCAGTACTTC. It translates to CASMSLAKNIQYF.